These T cell receptor beta chains were read from a single sample in a study of T cell responses to AZD1222 COVID-19 vaccine. Using immunoSEQ multiplex PCR, the repertoire was profiled, and TCRdb retains in-frame clones only, with some absent. This sample carries about 130,000 clones, 80% to 90% of them seen once, and the ten largest clones take roughly 4.2%. The specimen comprised peripheral blood, sampled on day 0 of AZD1222 vaccination. The receptor set was obtained from an adult in good health. The CDR3 runs from the conserved cysteine through the conserved F or W. The D gene is left open where the match is weak. Some rows have no size entry. The others give once, few or many, or a class for an expanded clone.

v_gene	d_gene	j_gene	abundance	CDR3nt	CDR3aa
TRBV12-3/TRBV12-4	.	TRBJ1-2	.	TGTGCCAGCAGTATTCACAGCGATGGCTACACCTTC	CASSIHSDGYTF
TRBV2	TRBD1	TRBJ2-3	.	TGTGCCAGCAGGGGACAGGAGAGGGTTCGCAGCACAGATACGCAGTATTTT	CASRGQERVRSTDTQYF
TRBV9	TRBD2	TRBJ2-3	.	TGTGCCAGCAGTTACCTTAGCGGGAGGGCCAGCACAGATACGCAGTATTTT	CASSYLSGRASTDTQYF
TRBV2	.	TRBJ2-2	.	TGTGCCTCCGAGGGACTCGAAAACACCGGGGAGCTGTTTTTT	CASEGLENTGELFF
TRBV3-1/TRBV3-2	.	TRBJ2-2	.	TGTGCCAGCAGCCCCCGACTAGCGAACACCGGGGAGCTGTTTTTT	CASSPRLANTGELFF
TRBV5-1	.	TRBJ1-3	.	TGCGCCAGCAGCTTGAGTGAGGCAAGCTCTGGAAACACCATATATTTT	CASSLSEASSGNTIYF
TRBV29-1	.	TRBJ2-3	once	TGCAGCGCGAGCGCAGAGGCAGATACGCAGTATTTT	CSASAEADTQYF
TRBV6-2/TRBV6-3	.	TRBJ1-1	.	TGTGCCAGCAGTCCCGACACCTTCTACACTGAAGCTTTCTTT	CASSPDTFYTEAFF
TRBV5-6	.	TRBJ1-3	.	TGTGCCAGCAGCTGGCAGGGTGTATGGGGCACCATATATTTT	CASSWQGVWGTIYF
TRBV15	.	TRBJ2-2	.	TGTGCCACCAGCAGAGGGGCCGGGGGCTACACCGGGGAGCTGTTTTTT	CATSRGAGGYTGELFF
TRBV5-1	TRBD1	TRBJ1-4	.	TGCGCCAGCAGCTCGGGACAGGGGAGGGAAAAACTGTTTTTT	CASSSGQGREKLFF
TRBV9	.	TRBJ2-2	.	TGTGCCAGCAGCGTAGTCGGGACCGGGGAGCTGTTTTTT	CASSVVGTGELFF
TRBV28	TRBD2	TRBJ2-5	few	TGTGCCAGCAGTCCGCAGACTAGCGGGATTGTCGGGACCCAGTACTTC	CASSPQTSGIVGTQYF
TRBV2	TRBD2	TRBJ2-1	.	TGTGCCAGCAATGAGCGGGAGTACAATGAGCAGTTCTTC	CASNEREYNEQFF
TRBV21-1	.	TRBJ2-7	many	TGTGCCAGCAGCTATGAGGGGGCCCGTAACTCCTACGAGCAGTACTTC	CASSYEGARNSYEQYF
TRBV5-4	.	TRBJ2-3	few	TGTGCCAGCAGCTTGGCAACAGCGAGTATAGATACGCAGTATTTT	CASSLATASIDTQYF
TRBV9	.	TRBJ1-3	.	TGTGCCAGCAGCGTAGGCCCAGGGGTCCCGTTAAGCTCTGGAAACACCATATATTTT	CASSVGPGVPLSSGNTIYF
TRBV24-1	TRBD2	TRBJ2-5	.	TGTGCCACCAGTGACCCCGGGGTAGCGGGGGGGGAGACCCAGTACTTC	CATSDPGVAGGETQYF
TRBV10-3	.	TRBJ1-1	.	TGTGCCATCAGTTTACAGGGATTGAACACTGAAGCTTTCTTT	CAISLQGLNTEAFF
TRBV28	TRBD2	TRBJ2-7	.	TGTGCCAGCAGGACTTCCGGGGGGGCCTACGAGCAGTACTTC	CASRTSGGAYEQYF
TRBV18	.	TRBJ1-4	.	TGTGCCAGCTCCCTAGGGCAGGTTCAAAGACGAGAAAAACTGTTTTTT	CASSLGQVQRREKLFF
TRBV4-1	TRBD2	TRBJ2-5	few	TGCGCCAGCAACCGGGGGGGCGTTGAGACCCAGTACTTC	CASNRGGVETQYF
TRBV30	.	TRBJ1-3	once	TGTGCCTGGAGCAGCGGAAACACCATATATTTT	CAWSSGNTIYF
TRBV6-1	.	TRBJ1-2	.	TGTGCCAGCAGTGACCCGGGGCCCTATGGCTACACCTTC	CASSDPGPYGYTF
TRBV7-3	.	TRBJ2-3	once	TGTGCCAGCAGCTATCGGGCCGGGGATGATACGCAGTATTTT	CASSYRAGDDTQYF
TRBV4-1	.	TRBJ1-1	.	TGCGCCAGCAGCCAAGATCGCGCAGGGTATACTGAAGCTTTCTTT	CASSQDRAGYTEAFF
TRBV14	TRBD2	TRBJ2-5	.	TGTGCCAGCAGCCACCTCCCCGGGTATAGCGGGAGGGCATCTGAGACCCAGTACTTC	CASSHLPGYSGRASETQYF
TRBV19	TRBD2	TRBJ2-1	.	TGTGCCAGCGTTGACGGGGGGACGGGTTCCTACAATGAGCAGTTCTTC	CASVDGGTGSYNEQFF
TRBV30	.	TRBJ2-2	.	TGTGCCTGGAGTGCACAGGAGCTCGGGGAGCTGTTTTTT	CAWSAQELGELFF
TRBV6-5	.	TRBJ2-5	.	TGTGCCAGCAGCCCAGCAGGGCCCGTTCAAGAGACCCAGTACTTC	CASSPAGPVQETQYF
TRBV5-1	.	TRBJ1-5	.	TGCGCCAGCATCCCGACCCCGTCGCGGGGCAATCAGCCCCAGCATTTT	CASIPTPSRGNQPQHF
TRBV6-5	TRBD1	TRBJ2-7	.	TGTGCCAGCAGTACGACAGGGTCCGTCTCCTACGAGCAGTACTTC	CASSTTGSVSYEQYF
TRBV4-2	TRBD2	TRBJ2-5	.	TGTGCCAGCAGCCGCAGGACTAGCGGGGGGACGGAGACCCAGTACTTC	CASSRRTSGGTETQYF
TRBV19	.	TRBJ1-4	.	TGTGCCAGTGAGGACAGATATGATGAAAAACTGTTTTTT	CASEDRYDEKLFF
TRBV20-1	TRBD2	TRBJ2-5	.	TGCAGTGCTAGTGGCTTTAGCGGGACTCAAGAGACCCAGTACTTC	CSASGFSGTQETQYF
TRBV18	TRBD2	TRBJ2-5	.	TGTGCCAGCTCACCCCCCCTAGCGGAGGACGGAGAGACCCAGTACTTC	CASSPPLAEDGETQYF
TRBV5-1	TRBD2	TRBJ2-7	.	TGCGCCAGCAGTCGTTGGGAGCGGGGGGTTACCTACGAGCAGTACTTC	CASSRWERGVTYEQYF
TRBV19	.	TRBJ1-5	.	TGTGCCAGTAGACCGACAGGTTTGGGAAATCAGCCCCAGCATTTT	CASRPTGLGNQPQHF
TRBV5-1	.	TRBJ2-6	once	TGCGCCAGCAGCTCGCCGTGGACAAGATCGGGCTCTGGGGCCAACGTCCTGACTTTC	CASSSPWTRSGSGANVLTF
TRBV4-2	.	TRBJ1-6	.	TGTGCCAGCAGCCAAGACAGGGGAACGACATCACCCCTCCACTTT	CASSQDRGTTSPLHF